This T cell receptor (beta chain) was identified during a study of CD8 T cells in Susac syndrome. Regarding this clonotype: Its matching antigen is unknown.

RNA amounts of roughly 0.45 to 1 ug underwent reverse transcription with random hexamers. TCRdb called the immunoSEQ multiplex PCR reads again in MiXCR, with one record for every CDR3 protein. The data hold 150,000 to 200,000 distinct CDR3 sequences, with roughly 95% observed a single time. Sequencing of TCR beta was performed on blood CD8+ T cells and on blood CD4+ T cells. Relapsing-remitting disease, either stable or active, was present in the treatment-naive patients who were the multiple sclerosis controls. Both CD4+ and CD8+ T cells were negatively isolated, and TEMRA cells underwent FACS enrichment. V lost 2 bases, J lost 5 bases, and 12 bases lay in between. This CDR3 has 14 amino acids. Germline V gene lookup returns CDR1 GTSNPN and CDR2 SVGIG (reference sequence). The study, taken as a whole, reports: The TCR sequencing and HLA analysis in the study involved a relatively small number of individuals, as the study acknowledged.

This TCR was recovered from a human donor with multiple sclerosis. The rearrangement links TRBV30 to TRBJ1-4; TRBD1 is a possible D gene (6 bases). The specimen sequenced was CD4+ T cells from PBMCs. CDR3 sequence (DNA): TGTGCCTGGAGTCCGACAGGACGGAATGAAAAACTGTTTTTT. Protein product: CAWSPTGRNEKLFF. The variable domain in full, completed from reference TRBV30 and TRBJ1-4, reads SQTIHQWPATLVQPVGSPLSLECTVEGTSNPNLYWYRQAAGRGLQLLFYSVGIGQISSEVPQNLSASRPQDRQFILSSKKLLLSDSGFYLCAWSPTGRNEKLFFGSGTQLSVL.